This record looks at one TCR beta chain sequence and its context. This sample is drawn from a study of CD4 T cells in relation to SARS-CoV-2 and coronaviruses. The unexposed donors gave CD4+ T cells in about 2011-2018, prior to COVID-19. Data came from immunoSEQ multiplex PCR; TCRdb stores just in-frame clones and leaves some out. Here the sample spans some 70,000 clones, approximately 93% being singletons. This receptor was taken from a human donor in good health. Sequencing was performed on naive CD4+ T cells from PBMCs. The sample's subset: naive CD4+ T cells isolated by negative enrichment.

The CDR3 DNA reads TGCAGCGCCCAACCCGGGGGTATATACAATGAGCAGTTCTTC. It translates to CSAQPGGIYNEQFF. The chain is built from TRBV29-1 and TRBJ2-1; tentatively, D is TRBD2 (6 bases). There are 14 residues in the CDR3. CDR1 is SQVTM and CDR2 is ANQGSEA in the germline V gene. Trimming took off 7 bases at V and 4 bases at J, with 17 bases between the two ends.